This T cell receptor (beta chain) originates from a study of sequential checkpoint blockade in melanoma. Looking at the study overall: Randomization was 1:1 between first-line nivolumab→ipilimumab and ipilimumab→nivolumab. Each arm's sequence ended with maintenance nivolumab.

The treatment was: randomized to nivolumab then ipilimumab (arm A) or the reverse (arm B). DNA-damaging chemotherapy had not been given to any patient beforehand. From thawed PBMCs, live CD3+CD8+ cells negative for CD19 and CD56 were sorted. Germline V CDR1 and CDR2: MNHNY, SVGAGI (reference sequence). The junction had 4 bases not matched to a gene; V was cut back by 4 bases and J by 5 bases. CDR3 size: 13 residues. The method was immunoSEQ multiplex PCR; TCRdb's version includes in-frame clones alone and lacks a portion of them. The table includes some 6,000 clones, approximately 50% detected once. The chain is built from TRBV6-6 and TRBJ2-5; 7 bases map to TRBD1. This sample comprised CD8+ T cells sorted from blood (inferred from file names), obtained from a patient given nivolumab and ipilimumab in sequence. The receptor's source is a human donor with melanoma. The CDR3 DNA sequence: TGTGCCAGCAGTTGGGGGACAGCTGAGACCCAGTACTTC. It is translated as CASSWGTAETQYF.